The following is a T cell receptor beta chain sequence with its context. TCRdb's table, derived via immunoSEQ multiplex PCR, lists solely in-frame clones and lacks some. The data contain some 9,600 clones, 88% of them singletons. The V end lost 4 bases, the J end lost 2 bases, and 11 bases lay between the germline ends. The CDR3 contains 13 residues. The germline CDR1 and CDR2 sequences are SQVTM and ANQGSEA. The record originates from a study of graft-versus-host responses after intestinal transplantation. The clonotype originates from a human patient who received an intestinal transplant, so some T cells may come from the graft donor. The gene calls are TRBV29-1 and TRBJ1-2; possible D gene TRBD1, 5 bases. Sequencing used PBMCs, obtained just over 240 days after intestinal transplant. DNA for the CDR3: TGCAGCGTTGGCTTAGACAGAAACTATGGCTACACCTTC. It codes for CSVGLDRNYGYTF.